A selection of T cell receptor beta chains follows, all from one sample in a study of T-cell reconstitution after alpha-beta-depleted transplantation in children. TCRdb processed the PCR reads anew with MiXCR; each CDR3 protein has one entry. The data show more than 200,000 distinct CDR3 sequences, approximately 15% seen once. The source was PBMCs, mostly from graft donor cells, collected 360 days after TCRalphabeta/CD19-depleted stem cell transplant. Receptor source: a male patient aged 2 to 10 who had a stem cell transplant for acute lymphoblastic leukemia, so the T cells may come from the graft donor. The CDR3 runs from the conserved cysteine through the conserved F or W. D genes are given only for firm matches. Clone size, where shown, is once, few, many, or a class for clones that have expanded.

v_call: TRBV27; d_call: -; j_call: TRBJ1-3; clone_size: few; cdr3_nt: TGTGCCAGCAGTTTACAGGGGCTCTCTGGAAACACCATATATTTT; cdr3_aa: CASSLQGLSGNTIYF
v_call: TRBV29-1; d_call: -; j_call: TRBJ2-7; clone_size: many; cdr3_nt: TGCAGCGTTGGGTACACCTCCTACGAGCAGTACTTC; cdr3_aa: CSVGYTSYEQYF
v_call: TRBV5-4; d_call: TRBD1; j_call: TRBJ1-1; clone_size: -; cdr3_nt: TGTGCCAGCACCTCGGGACAGGCATTCCCTTTCACTGAAGCTTTCTTT; cdr3_aa: CASTSGQAFPFTEAFF
v_call: TRBV30; d_call: -; j_call: TRBJ2-5; clone_size: -; cdr3_nt: TGTGCCTGGAGCCCCCCGGGGGCGGAAGAGACCCAGTACTTC; cdr3_aa: CAWSPPGAEETQYF
v_call: TRBV10-2; d_call: -; j_call: TRBJ1-1; clone_size: -; cdr3_nt: TGCGCCAGCAGAGTAACAGGAATAGGGGCTGAAGCTTTCTTT; cdr3_aa: CASRVTGIGAEAFF
v_call: TRBV15; d_call: -; j_call: TRBJ2-5; clone_size: few; cdr3_nt: TGTGCCACCAGCAGGGTCAGGGCAGGACTATCCCAAGAGACCCAGTACTTC; cdr3_aa: CATSRVRAGLSQETQYF
v_call: TRBV12-3/TRBV12-4; d_call: -; j_call: TRBJ2-5; clone_size: -; cdr3_nt: TGTGCCAGCAGTTCACAGGGTTTTCCGTACTTC; cdr3_aa: CASSSQGFPYF
v_call: TRBV7-2; d_call: -; j_call: TRBJ2-7; clone_size: few; cdr3_nt: TGTGCCAGCAGCTTCGGACAGAGGCCCTACGAGCAGTACTTC; cdr3_aa: CASSFGQRPYEQYF
v_call: TRBV12-3/TRBV12-4; d_call: -; j_call: TRBJ1-2; clone_size: many; cdr3_nt: TGTGCCAGCAGTTTTCGGGGGGACTATGGCTACACCTTC; cdr3_aa: CASSFRGDYGYTF
v_call: TRBV5-1; d_call: TRBD1; j_call: TRBJ1-5; clone_size: -; cdr3_nt: TGCGCCAGCAGCTCTCCGAACAGGGGAGGGAGCAATCAGCCCCAGCATTTT; cdr3_aa: CASSSPNRGGSNQPQHF
v_call: TRBV15; d_call: -; j_call: TRBJ2-4; clone_size: few; cdr3_nt: TGTGCCACCAGCAGAGCTAGCAAAAACATTCAGTACTTC; cdr3_aa: CATSRASKNIQYF
v_call: TRBV10-3; d_call: -; j_call: TRBJ2-7; clone_size: -; cdr3_nt: TGTGCCACCCTAAGTCCGAAACATAAGTTTTACGAGCAGTACTTC; cdr3_aa: CATLSPKHKFYEQYF
v_call: TRBV24-1; d_call: -; j_call: TRBJ2-1; clone_size: few; cdr3_nt: TGTGCCACCAGTGATCAACCGAAGTGGGGGCTTCGGCAGTTCTTC; cdr3_aa: CATSDQPKWGLRQFF
v_call: TRBV18; d_call: -; j_call: TRBJ1-4; clone_size: -; cdr3_nt: TGTGCCAGCTCACCATTCCCTTCGGGCGCAACTAATGAAAAACTGTTTTTT; cdr3_aa: CASSPFPSGATNEKLFF
v_call: TRBV7-9; d_call: -; j_call: TRBJ1-2; clone_size: -; cdr3_nt: TGTGCCAGTCAGCTCCCCACCTTC; cdr3_aa: CASQLPTF
v_call: TRBV20-1; d_call: -; j_call: TRBJ1-2; clone_size: many; cdr3_nt: TGCAGTGCTAGAGTAGCGGCTAACTATGGCTACACCTTC; cdr3_aa: CSARVAANYGYTF
v_call: TRBV7-8; d_call: -; j_call: TRBJ2-5; clone_size: once; cdr3_nt: TGTGCCAGCAGCTTAGTGAACAGGGTTCTTCGAGAGACCCGGTACTTC; cdr3_aa: CASSLVNRVLRETRYF
v_call: TRBV7-2; d_call: -; j_call: TRBJ2-3; clone_size: few; cdr3_nt: TGTGCCAGCAGCTATGGAGGGGGCGGCACAGATACGCAGTATTTT; cdr3_aa: CASSYGGGGTDTQYF
v_call: TRBV18; d_call: TRBD1; j_call: TRBJ2-5; clone_size: -; cdr3_nt: TGTGCCAGCTCACCGGGGACAGGGAGAGAGACCCAGTACTTC; cdr3_aa: CASSPGTGRETQYF
v_call: TRBV6-4; d_call: -; j_call: TRBJ1-1; clone_size: few; cdr3_nt: TGTGCCAGCAGTGACATGGGGGGCACTGAAGCTTTCTTT; cdr3_aa: CASSDMGGTEAFF
v_call: TRBV12-3/TRBV12-4; d_call: -; j_call: TRBJ2-7; clone_size: many; cdr3_nt: TGTGCCAGCAGCAGGGACGGCCCCTACGAGCAGTACTTC; cdr3_aa: CASSRDGPYEQYF
v_call: TRBV5-1; d_call: TRBD1; j_call: TRBJ2-1; clone_size: -; cdr3_nt: TGCGCCAGCAGCTTGGCGCTCCCGGGACAGGGATCCCTCTCCTACAATGAGCAGTTCTTC; cdr3_aa: CASSLALPGQGSLSYNEQFF
v_call: TRBV5-1; d_call: -; j_call: TRBJ1-4; clone_size: few; cdr3_nt: TGCGCCAGCAGCGTCACCGGGACCGCTAATGAAAAACTGTTTTTT; cdr3_aa: CASSVTGTANEKLFF
v_call: TRBV18; d_call: TRBD2; j_call: TRBJ2-3; clone_size: few; cdr3_nt: TGTGCCAGCTCACCACTTTCCGGGGGGGCCGTAGATACGCAGTATTTT; cdr3_aa: CASSPLSGGAVDTQYF
v_call: TRBV3-1; d_call: TRBD2; j_call: TRBJ2-1; clone_size: -; cdr3_nt: TGTGCCAGCAGTCCACCGACGCCGGGGGGATACAATGAGCAGTTCTTC; cdr3_aa: CASSPPTPGGYNEQFF
v_call: TRBV4-1; d_call: TRBD2; j_call: TRBJ2-1; clone_size: few; cdr3_nt: TGCGCCAGCAGCCCCAAGCCGTGGCGGGAGCCTTCGTTCTTC; cdr3_aa: CASSPKPWREPSFF
v_call: TRBV3-1; d_call: TRBD1; j_call: TRBJ2-2; clone_size: -; cdr3_nt: TGTACCATCAGCCTGGTGCGCTCCGGGACAGCGAACACCGGGGAGCTGTTTTTT; cdr3_aa: CTISLVRSGTANTGELFF